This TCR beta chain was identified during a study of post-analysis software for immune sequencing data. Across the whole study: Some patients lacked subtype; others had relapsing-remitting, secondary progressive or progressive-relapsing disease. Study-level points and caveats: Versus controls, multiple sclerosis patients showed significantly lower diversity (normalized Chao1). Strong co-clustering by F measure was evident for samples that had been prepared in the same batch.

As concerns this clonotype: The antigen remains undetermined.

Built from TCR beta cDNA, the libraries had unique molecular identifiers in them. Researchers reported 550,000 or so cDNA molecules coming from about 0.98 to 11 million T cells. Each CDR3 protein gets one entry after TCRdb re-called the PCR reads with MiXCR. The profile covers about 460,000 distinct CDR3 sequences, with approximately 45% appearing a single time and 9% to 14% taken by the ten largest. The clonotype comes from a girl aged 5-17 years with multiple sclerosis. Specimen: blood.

This CDR3 reads CASSRNPMTTYTDTQYF. CDR3 DNA sequence: TGCGCCAGCAGCCGAAACCCGATGACTACCTACACAGATACGCAGTATTTT. The rearrangement links TRBV4-1 to TRBJ2-3; D may be TRBD2 (5 bases). Germline values: CDR1 MGHRA, CDR2 YSYEKL. The ends were cut back, 4 bases at V and 2 bases at J, with 19 bases in the middle. The CDR3 runs 17 residues.